The next 2 T cell receptor beta chains were all read from a single sample in a study of T cells after posttransplantation cyclophosphamide. The method was immunoSEQ multiplex PCR; TCRdb's version includes in-frame clones alone and lacks a portion of them. The repertoire holds 15,000 or so clones, roughly four fifths seen once, with under 35% in the top ten. A marrow graft followed busulfan-fludarabine conditioning, with cyclophosphamide on days +3 and +4. This specimen consisted of CD8+ T cells sorted from PBMCs, obtained roughly 1,900 days after a stem cell transplant with posttransplant cyclophosphamide. The receptor set was obtained from a female patient aged 40-49 years who received an allogeneic stem cell transplant from a related donor, was CMV-positive, and had no GVHD. Some T cells may possibly be graft donor cells.

This chain joins TRBV11-2 and TRBJ1-5; D remains unclear. V lost 0 bases, J lost 6 bases, and 6 bases lay in between. Germline CDR1 reads SGHAT; CDR2 reads FQNNGV. The CDR3 is 13 amino acids. The chain's CDR3 is CASSLEVGQPQHF. The CDR3 coding sequence is TGTGCCAGCAGCTTAGAGGTCGGTCAGCCCCAGCATTTT.

This clone came up once. V and J are TRBV29-1 and TRBJ2-3, with TRBD1 as a possible D gene (5 bases). V was clipped by 1 base and J by 4 bases, with 12 bases between them. The CDR3 is made up of 14 amino acids. Germline-derived CDR1 and CDR2 are SQVTM and ANQGSEA. CDR3 coding DNA: TGCAGCGTTGAAGGGGCAGGGTTCCCAGATACGCAGTATTTT. This sequence encodes CSVEGAGFPDTQYF.